A single sample is the source of the 27 T cell receptor beta chains below, sequenced in a study of tumor-infiltrating lymphocytes in primary liver carcinoma. The researchers produced TCR beta cDNA from around 500 ng total RNA with a constant-region primer. TCR beta libraries came from three nested multiplex PCR rounds using slightly modified ARM-PCR. The first two PCR rounds used TRBV1-TRBV30 primers with a Cbeta primer, 9 to 10 cycles each. TCRdb re-called the multiplex PCR reads with MiXCR, one entry per CDR3 protein. The top ten hold roughly 76% of the sample, which has more than 150,000 distinct CDR3 sequences, roughly three fifths seen once. Germline DNA was also extracted, while the blood RNA originated from unsorted whole blood. The sample comprised peripheral blood. The receptors come from a man aged 40-49 years with primary liver carcinoma and hepatitis B virus infection.

In its sample, this clonotype was seen many times. The chain carries TRBV14 and TRBJ2-1; 8 bases are a match to TRBD2. After removal of 1 base from V and 10 bases from J, the junction contained 9 bases not matched to a gene. The CDR3 is 15 amino acids. The germline gives CDR1 SGHDN, CDR2 FVKESK. Here the CDR3 reads CASSQGWAGGQEQFF. The CDR3, as DNA: TGTGCCAGCAGCCAAGGATGGGCGGGAGGACAGGAGCAGTTCTTC.

This clonotype has ten or more counts. The genes are TRBV10-1 and TRBJ1-4; D perhaps matches TRBD1 (5 bases). This CDR3 contains 12 residues. V lost 6 bases and J lost 10, with 12 bases in between. Germline CDR1 and CDR2: WNHNN and SYGVQD (reference sequence). CDR3 sequence reads: CASSDGQGKLFF. CDR3 DNA sequence: TGCGCCAGCAGCGACGGGCAGGGAAAACTGTTTTTT.

This clonotype was counted only a few times. V is TRBV14 and J is TRBJ2-7, with D possibly being TRBD1 (7 bases). V was cut by 4 bases and J by 7 bases, with 14 bases left in between. This CDR3 spans 13 amino acids. Per germline, CDR1 SGHDN and CDR2 FVKESK. The CDR3 sequence is CASSRQTGREQYF. The DNA for the CDR3 is TGTGCCAGCAGCCGACAGACAGGGAGGGAGCAGTACTTC.

This clonotype was picked up a small number of times. The chain carries TRBV30 and TRBJ1-2; D gene unclear. The CDR3 sequence is 12 residues long. Germline V gene sequence: CDR1 GTSNPN, CDR2 SVGIG (reference sequence). Deletions cut 1 base from V and 5 bases from J, with 8 bases between. CDR3: CAWSGQRYGYTF. Written as DNA, the CDR3 is TGTGCCTGGAGTGGTCAGCGATATGGCTACACCTTC.

This chain uses TRBV6-1 with TRBJ1-5; D uncertain. From germline, CDR1 is MNHNS and CDR2 SASEGT. CDR3 length: 15 residues. V was trimmed by 3 bases and J by 4 bases, leaving 13 bases between them. In DNA form, the CDR3 reads TGTGCCAGCAGTGATTATCAGGTACCGAATCAGCCCCAGCATTTT. It specifies CASSDYQVPNQPQHF.

As regards this clonotype: The junction departs from the called germline gene at one end, perhaps through a read error. The chain is built from TRBV11-2 and TRBJ2-7; D call uncertain. The CDR3 is made up of 14 amino acids. The V gene's germline CDR1 is SGHAT and CDR2 FQNNGV. DNA for the CDR3: TGTGCCTGCAGTTTAACCGACGGAGTCTACAAGCAGTACTTC. This translates into CACSLTDGVYKQYF.

The rearrangement joins TRBV6-1 to TRBJ2-7; no firm D call. This CDR3 comprises 13 residues. The germline V and J ends were trimmed by 8 bases and 6 bases, with 17 bases remaining between them. Looked up from germline, CDR1 is MNHNS and CDR2 is SASEGT. CDR3 sequence: CASDEDLESEQYF. DNA of the CDR3: TGTGCCAGCGACGAAGACCTGGAAAGCGAGCAGTACTTC.

About this clonotype itself: A clone one base away is much larger, so this may be a read error. This chain connects TRBV11-2 to TRBJ2-3; D could derive from TRBD1 or TRBD2 (7 bases each). Germline CDR1 is SGHAT and CDR2 is FQNNGV. This CDR3 region has 16 residues. CDR3 region: CASNLVLSGGADTQYF. CDR3 coding DNA: TGTGCCAGCAACTTAGTATTATCAGGGGGGGCAGATACGCAGTATTTT.

V and J are TRBV6-1 and TRBJ1-5, with 7 bases lining up with TRBD1. CDR3 length equals 12 residues. Per germline, CDR1 MNHNS and CDR2 SASEGT. CDR3 sequence reads: CAADRANQPQHF. CDR3 in DNA: TGTGCGGCCGACAGGGCTAATCAGCCCCAGCATTTT.

This clonotype was counted once. The rearrangement uses TRBV11-1 and TRBJ2-1, with 9 bases lining up with TRBD2. Germline loops: CDR1 SGHAT, CDR2 FQDESV (reference sequence). This CDR3 region has 17 residues. V lost 1 base and J lost 8; bases outside the gene matches: 12. As DNA, the CDR3 is TGTGCCAGCAGCTTAGTTTCTAGCGGGGTGAGGGGGGATGAGCAGTTCTTC. Protein: CASSLVSSGVRGDEQFF.

Note on this clonotype: Being one base from a much bigger clone, this may be a read error. The chain is built from TRBV6-5 and TRBJ2-2; maybe TRBD2 (5 bases). Germline assignment: CDR1 MNHEY and CDR2 SVGAGI. The length of the CDR3 is 13 residues. Trimming pared 4 bases from V and 7 bases from J, leaving 10 bases between. CDR3 protein: CASSWQADGELFF. The CDR3 nucleotides read TGTGCCAGCAGTTGGCAAGCGGACGGGGAGCTGTTTTTT.

As for this clonotype: Its ends do not fully match the called genes, so a read error is possible. The chain recombines TRBV6-5 with TRBJ2-3, with D possibly matching TRBD2 (6 bases). The CDR3 spans 14 residues. Germline loops: CDR1 MNHEY, CDR2 SVGAGI. The CDR3 DNA reads TGTGCCAGCCGAAGGAGGGTGAGCACAGATATGCAGTATTTT. It is translated as CASRRRVSTDMQYF.

Notes on this clonotype: This may stem from a read error, because a much larger clone lies one nucleotide away. The J gene is TRBJ2-3, the V gene TRBV29-1; D call uncertain. The CDR3 spans 15 residues. Germline V lookup: CDR1 SQVTM, CDR2 ANQGSEA. CDR3 DNA: TGCAGGGTTGAAGGGCCAACCCGAAGCACAGATACGCAGTATTTT. This translates into CRVEGPTRSTDTQYF.

On this clonotype itself: An end of the junction does not agree with germline; a read error may underlie this. The rearrangement joins TRBV12-5 to TRBJ2-3; maybe TRBD1 (5 bases). CDR1 is LGHNT, CDR2 FRNRAP, per germline. This CDR3 contains 13 residues. This CDR3 is CASGTGFSDAQYF. The DNA of the CDR3 is TGTGCTAGTGGCACAGGTTTTTCAGATGCGCAGTATTTT.

The chain employs TRBV25-1 and TRBJ2-1; 7 nucleotides match TRBD2. V dropped 2 bases and J dropped 8; count of bases not matched to a gene: 0. Germline CDR1 is MGHDK and CDR2 is SYGVNS. This CDR3 has 12 amino acids. DNA of the CDR3: TGTGCCAGCAGTGAAGGGGGGGATGAGCAGTTCTTC. This encodes CASSEGGDEQFF.

About this clonotype itself: The junction differs from germline at one of its ends, possibly a read error. The chain uses TRBV10-1 and TRBJ1-2, with D hard to call. Germline CDR1 WNHNN, CDR2 SYGVQD (reference sequence). This CDR3 region has 13 residues. The CDR3 protein is CACSESGAYGYTF. Written as DNA, the CDR3 is TGCGCCTGCAGTGAGTCCGGCGCCTATGGCTACACCTTC.

V is TRBV5-1 and J is TRBJ2-3, with TRBD1 matching over 7 bases. Looked up from germline, CDR1 is SGHRS and CDR2 is YFSETQ. Unmatched junction bases numbered 3, after V lost 0 bases and J lost 5 bases. The CDR3 runs to 14 residues. CDR3 DNA: TGCGCCAGCAGCTTGGCCAGGACAGGAGATACGCAGTATTTT. Translation: CASSLARTGDTQYF.

This clonotype appeared once. This chain connects TRBV4-1 to TRBJ2-3; 7 bases line up with TRBD2. This CDR3 contains 14 residues. Germline CDR1 is MGHRA and CDR2 is YSYEKL. The trim removed 4 bases at V and 9 bases at J, leaving 10 bases unmatched. The CDR3 here is CASSPIPGGGTQYF. For the CDR3, the DNA is TGCGCCAGCAGCCCAATCCCGGGAGGAGGGACGCAGTATTTT.

Many counts were recorded for this clonotype. The genes are TRBV14 and TRBJ2-3; D unresolved. This CDR3 has 11 amino acids. V was trimmed by 3 bases and J by 12 bases, leaving 10 bases between them. Germline CDR1 is SGHDN and CDR2 is FVKESK. The CDR3 coding sequence is TGTGCCAGCAGCCAGTCAGGAGTTCAGTATTTT. Amino acids: CASSQSGVQYF.

This clonotype was counted a single time. The chain combines TRBV4-1 with TRBJ2-1; 8 nucleotides line up with TRBD2. J was trimmed by 9 bases and V by 2 bases; bases with no gene match: 12. CDR3 length: 16 residues. Germline CDR1 reads MGHRA; CDR2 reads YSYEKL. The CDR3 region is CASSQRSLAGSGEQFF. Here the CDR3 DNA reads TGCGCCAGCAGCCAACGGTCTCTAGCGGGTTCCGGTGAGCAGTTCTTC.

J is TRBJ2-2 and V is TRBV28; TRBD2 matches 8 bases. Germline V gene sequence: CDR1 MDHEN, CDR2 SYDVKM. The junction had 15 bases not matched to a gene; V was cut back by 6 bases and J by 6 bases. The CDR3 runs 17 residues. The DNA for the CDR3 is TGTGCCAGCAGCTCTCTTGCGGGAGGTAGTCGCCCCGGGGAGCTGTTTTTT. The encoded protein is CASSSLAGGSRPGELFF.

Notes on this clonotype: At one end the junction does not follow the germline gene, possibly because of a read error. The chain employs TRBV6-5 and TRBJ1-1, with 7 bases matching TRBD1. Germline V gene data show CDR1 as MNHEY and CDR2 as SVGAGI. There are 12 residues in the CDR3. The CDR3 region is CVSKKGDSEAFF. The CDR3 DNA reads TGTGTCAGCAAAAAAGGGGACAGTGAAGCTTTCTTT.

The V gene is TRBV12-3 or TRBV12-4, the J gene TRBJ1-6; no clear D. The CDR3 length is 14 residues. V lost 1 base and J 7 bases, leaving 8 bases between the germline ends. This CDR3 is CASSLVNENSPLHF. In DNA form, the CDR3 reads TGTGCCAGCAGTTTAGTTAATGAGAATTCACCCCTCCACTTT.

A note on this clonotype: At one end the junction does not follow the germline gene, possibly because of a read error. The chain employs TRBV11-2 and TRBJ2-7, with TRBD1 identical over 7 bases. Germline lookup yields CDR1 SGHAT and CDR2 FQNNGV. This CDR3 is built from 15 residues. The CDR3 loop is CVSSLTPDRPYEQYF. The CDR3 coding sequence is TGTGTCAGCAGCTTAACTCCGGACAGGCCCTACGAGCAATACTTC.

A note on this clonotype: The junction departs from germline at one end; a sequencing error may be responsible. The genes are TRBV2 and TRBJ2-7; D may be TRBD1 (5 bases). CDR1 is SNHLY and CDR2 is FYNNEI in the germline V gene. The CDR3 totals 13 residues. CDR3 sequence reads: CASTNLQGKEQYF. The CDR3 bases are TGCGCCAGCACTAACCTCCAGGGAAAGGAGCAGTACTTC.

On this clonotype itself: An end of the junction does not agree with germline; a read error may underlie this. The chain joins TRBV6-1 to TRBJ2-7; 9 bases are shared with TRBD1. Germline assignment: CDR1 MNHNS and CDR2 SASEGT. There are 14 residues in the CDR3. This CDR3 reads CASSAGTGPNEKYF. CDR3 sequence (DNA): TGTGCCAGCAGTGCCGGGACAGGGCCCAACGAGAAGTACTTC.

On this clonotype itself: Since the CDR3 does not end with the conserved phenylalanine or tryptophan, this likely comes from a read error. V gene TRBV14 combines with J gene TRBJ2-1; D uncertain. Per the germline V gene, CDR1 is SGHDN and CDR2 is FVKESK. The CDR3 spans 14 residues. V lost 3 bases, J lost 7 bases, and 13 bases lay in between. The chain's CDR3 is CASSQSPRWNEQFI. CDR3 in DNA: TGTGCCAGCAGCCAGTCCCCCCGGTGGAATGAGCAGTTCATC.